The following is a TCR beta chain sequence with its context. The data were taken from a study of blood T cell repertoires in COVID-19. Whole-study context: COVID-19 samples from acute and convalescent phases originated in the United States, Italy and Spain. T cells, B-cell-depleted T cells, or PBMCs provided the cDNA or gDNA that served as material.

As handled by the study authors: Nucleated cell number was recorded as an estimate derived from reference gene primer amplification. The data were produced by immunoSEQ multiplex PCR, yet TCRdb's version contains in-frame clones alone and is incomplete. The DNA was the basis for D and trimming; V, J and clone size are from that table. The sample comprises approximately 170,000 clones, 84% of which are singletons, and about 11% rests with the top ten. The V gene's germline CDR1 is LNHDA and CDR2 SQIVND (reference sequence). Trimming cost V 6 bases and J 7 bases; bases outside gene matches: 6. The CDR3 runs to 13 residues.

The J gene is TRBJ1-2, the V gene TRBV19, with 9 positions matching TRBD1. The TCR sequence derives from a man between 65 and 80 years old with active or convalescent COVID-19. Material: peripheral blood. DNA of the CDR3: TGTGCCAGTAGACCGGGACAGGGATCTGGCTACACCTTC. Its translation is CASRPGQGSGYTF.